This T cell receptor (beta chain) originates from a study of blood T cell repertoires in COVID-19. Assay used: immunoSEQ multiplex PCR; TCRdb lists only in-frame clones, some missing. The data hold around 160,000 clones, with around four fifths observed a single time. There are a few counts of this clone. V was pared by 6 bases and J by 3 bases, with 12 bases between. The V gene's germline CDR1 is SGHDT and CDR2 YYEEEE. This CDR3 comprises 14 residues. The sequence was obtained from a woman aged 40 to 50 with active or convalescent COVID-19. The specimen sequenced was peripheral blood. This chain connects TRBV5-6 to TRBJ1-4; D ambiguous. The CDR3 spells CASMEGGANEKLFF. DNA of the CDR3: TGTGCCAGCATGGAGGGCGGGGCTAATGAAAAACTGTTTTTT.